This T cell receptor (beta chain) derives from a study of cytomegalovirus exposure and HLA in healthy donors. In the PCR, 60 Vbeta and 13 Jbeta primers were used. Profiled with immunoSEQ multiplex PCR; TCRdb holds only in-frame clones, not every one. The data show roughly 220,000 clones, 70% to 80% seen once. Regarding this clone: Its antigen is unidentified.

Germline V CDR1 and CDR2: GTSNPN, SVGIG (reference sequence). The V gene end was trimmed by 8 bases and the J gene end by 7 bases; junction bases not matched to a gene: 11. The CDR3 consists of 14 residues. Overall study results and limits: HLA allele associations emerged for around 16,000 TCR beta sequences in a later analysis, at 0.05 false discovery rate.

Sequenced input: PBMCs. This receptor was identified in a woman aged 25 to 39 in good health and CMV-seronegative. The chain carries TRBV30 and TRBJ1-4; 9 positions match TRBD1. The CDR3 loop is CAGSDRGATEKLFF. For the CDR3, the DNA is TGTGCCGGGTCAGACAGGGGGGCCACTGAAAAACTGTTTTTT.